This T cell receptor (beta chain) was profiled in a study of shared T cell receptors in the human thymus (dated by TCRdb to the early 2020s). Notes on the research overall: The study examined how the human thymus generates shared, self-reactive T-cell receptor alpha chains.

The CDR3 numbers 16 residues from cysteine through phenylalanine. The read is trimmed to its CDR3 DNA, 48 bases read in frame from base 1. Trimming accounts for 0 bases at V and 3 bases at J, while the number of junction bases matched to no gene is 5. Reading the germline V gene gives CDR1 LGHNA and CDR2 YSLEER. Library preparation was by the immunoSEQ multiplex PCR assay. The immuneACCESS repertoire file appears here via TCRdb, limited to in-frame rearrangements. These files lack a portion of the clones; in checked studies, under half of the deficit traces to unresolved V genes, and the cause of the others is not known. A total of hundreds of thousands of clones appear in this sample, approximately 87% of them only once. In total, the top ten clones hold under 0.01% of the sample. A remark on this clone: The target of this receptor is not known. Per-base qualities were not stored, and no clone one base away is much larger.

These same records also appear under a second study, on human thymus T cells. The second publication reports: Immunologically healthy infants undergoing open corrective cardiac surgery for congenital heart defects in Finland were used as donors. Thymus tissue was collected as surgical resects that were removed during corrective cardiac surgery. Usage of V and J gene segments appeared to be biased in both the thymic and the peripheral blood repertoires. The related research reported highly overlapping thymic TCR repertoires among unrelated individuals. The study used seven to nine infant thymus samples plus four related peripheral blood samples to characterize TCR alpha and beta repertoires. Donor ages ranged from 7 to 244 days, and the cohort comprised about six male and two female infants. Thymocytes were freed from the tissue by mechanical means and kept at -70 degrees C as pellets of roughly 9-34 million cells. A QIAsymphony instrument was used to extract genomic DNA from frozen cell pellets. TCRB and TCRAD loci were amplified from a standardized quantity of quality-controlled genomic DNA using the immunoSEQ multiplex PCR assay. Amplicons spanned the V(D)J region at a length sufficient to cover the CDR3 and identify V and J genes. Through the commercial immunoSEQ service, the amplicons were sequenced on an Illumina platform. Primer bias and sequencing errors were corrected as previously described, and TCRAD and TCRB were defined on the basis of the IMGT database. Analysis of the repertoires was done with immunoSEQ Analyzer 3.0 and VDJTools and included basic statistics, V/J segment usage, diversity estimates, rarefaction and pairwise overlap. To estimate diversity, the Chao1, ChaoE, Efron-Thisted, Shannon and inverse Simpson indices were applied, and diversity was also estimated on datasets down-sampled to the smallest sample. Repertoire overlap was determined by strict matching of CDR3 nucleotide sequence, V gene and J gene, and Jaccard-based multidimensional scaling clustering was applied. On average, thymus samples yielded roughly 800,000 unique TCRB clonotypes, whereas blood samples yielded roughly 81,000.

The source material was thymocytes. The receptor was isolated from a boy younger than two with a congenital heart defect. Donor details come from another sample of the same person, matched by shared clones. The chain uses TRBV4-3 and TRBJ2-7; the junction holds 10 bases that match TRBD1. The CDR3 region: CASSQEKGQGLYEQYF. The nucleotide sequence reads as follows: TGCGCCAGCAGCCAAGAAAAGGGACAGGGGCTCTACGAGCAGTACTTC.